This entry concerns a single T cell receptor (beta chain). No antigen is known for it. Base qualities were left out, and no much larger clone turns up one base away. The cohort comprised approximately 700 healthy bone marrow donors. At the time of sampling, every cohort member was nominally healthy, though immune exposures that went unrecorded were likely present. The donor was CMV seropositive and belonged to the group of over 250 seropositive cohort members. A peripheral blood sample was provided by each donor, and peripheral blood mononuclear cells were used for TCR beta sequencing. Genomic DNA was extracted from the blood cell samples with the Qiagen DNeasy Blood Extraction Kit. The entry originates in a study of cytomegalovirus exposure and HLA in healthy donors (dated by TCRdb to 2016 to 2017). General notes on the study: According to an earlier analysis of 450 to 650 of the donors, 200 million or so T cells yielded roughly 110 million unique TCR beta sequences and around 300 Gb of sequence data. Roughly 300 gigabases of sequencing data and tens of millions of unique TCR sequences were included in an early release covering under 650 HLA-typed donors. Of the 300 to 500 genotyped donors, less than 85% were placed in the genetic ancestry cluster associated with self-reported Caucasian donors. The study aimed to test whether signatures of past pathogen exposure could be identified by cataloging public T cell receptors. Using immunosequencing, the study profiled T cell repertoires from around 680 subjects and related those repertoires to cytomegalovirus serostatus. Along with the approximately 700-subject first cohort, a separate validation cohort of over a hundred different subjects was used. To predict cytomegalovirus infection status, the study combined high-throughput TCR immunosequencing, statistical association of individual TCRs with disease status, and machine learning. To study patterns of TCR occurrence, a later analysis re-analyzed previously published TCR beta repertoires from several hundred donors and added high-resolution HLA genotyping. Rather than drawing on any new phenotypic data, the later analysis identified candidate immune exposures from TCR beta sequences and the way those sequences occurred across donors. An earlier analysis of 500 to 650 of the donors applied high-throughput TCR beta sequencing to assess whether each TCR beta V gene segment acted as functional or pseudogenic. Donor age, sex, ethnicity and CMV serostatus were compiled together with the repertoire data. In a later genetic analysis, genome-wide SNP genotypes for about three fifths of the roughly 670 donors were used, and that subset was treated as a discovery cohort. Every discovery cohort repertoire had been produced on one sequencing platform. Both class I and class II loci were covered by HLA typing, at four-digit resolution. The number of donors typed differed by locus, with 629-630 for A, B, C, DRB1 and DQB1, around 560 for DQA1, 600 to 610 for DPA1, and around 460 for DPB1. Roughly 5 DR-DQ haplotypes were handled as single units for association and clustering because linkage in the cohort was strong. Among 398 genotyped donors of the cohort, an average of around 240,000 unique TCR beta nucleotide sequences were sequenced per donor, around 18% of them non-productive.

The CDR3 goes from the cysteine to the phenylalanine over 15 residues. The DNA shown is the 45-base CDR3, in frame from base 1. As encoded in the germline V gene, CDR1 is SGHRS while CDR2 is YFSETQ. V is trimmed back by 2 bases and J by 4 bases, and the junction contains 6 bases that no gene match accounts for. Overall results and qualifications from the work: Several of the top co-occurrence clusters appeared to be linked to parvovirus B19, influenza, CMV and Epstein-Barr virus, according to a later analysis. In a later analysis, most CMV-associated TCR beta chains were found to appear HLA-restricted, with HLA associations seemingly driven largely by CMV exposure. In vitro tests confirmed that a few of the cytomegalovirus-associated TCR beta chains recognize cytomegalovirus antigens. A cluster of highly shared sequence variants was judged likely to be a technical artifact of the sequencing pipeline. Immune exposure information for the cohort was limited to CMV serostatus. While some public TCRs were present in many individuals, most TCR sequences turned up only very rarely across donors. The 87-base-pair reads could not distinguish some IMGT-functional V segments, including TRBV6-2 and TRBV6-3, so those segments were excluded. Correlated functional status among segregating V segments might be attributable to linkage disequilibrium, but an unknown experimental factor could not be ruled out. The presence/absence analyses assumed that sequencing depth was roughly uniform across donors, and that assumption may not be true. Broadly in line with IMGT annotations, most TCR beta V segments showed up in productive rearrangements about 87% or about 30% of the time in an earlier analysis of 587 of the donors. A further reported finding was that TCR beta sequences accurately predicted the HLA-A and HLA-B alleles for most subjects in the first cohort. In a later genetic analysis, fewer N-insertions in productive TCRs were reported among donors in an Asian-associated ancestry cluster than the roughly 710-donor mean. Because counts were too low, more than 15 rarely observed V segments, including chromosome 9 orphons, were left out of the earlier analysis of 587 of the donors. The study listed 164 TCR beta chains as associated with cytomegalovirus. In a later analysis, HLA-associated TCR beta chains were found to be more clonally expanded and to have lower generation probabilities than equally common non-associated chains. At a false discovery rate of 0.05, a later analysis linked 16,951 TCR beta sequences to specific HLA alleles. Cytomegalovirus status was reported to be diagnosed by the classifier with high specificity and sensitivity in both the original and validation cohorts. Because some donors lacked HLA typing at each locus, the association tests relied only on the typed subset. In a later genetic analysis, a missense DCLRE1C variant was associated with V-gene and J-gene trimming of TCR beta chains, and the association was replicated in an independent cohort. According to a later analysis, TCR association rates differed among HLA loci, with DRB1 alleles showing the most associated TCRs and HLA-C alleles showing the fewest. Only TCR beta chains were sequenced in this cohort, and the absence of alpha or paired-chain data limited detectable features. It was suggested by the authors that the approach could potentially be generalized to other disease states and immunological phenotypes. Assigning TCR associations to individual alleles was difficult when HLA alleles, especially DR and DQ, strongly co-occurred.

Receptor libraries were prepared by the immunoSEQ multiplex PCR assay. The multiplex PCR relied on a mix of 60 forward primers for TCR Vbeta segments and 13 reverse primers for TCR Jbeta segments. A multiplex PCR assay on genomic DNA amplified the CDR3 region of rearranged TCR beta genes. Amplified TCR beta libraries were sequenced as 87-base-pair reads on the Illumina HiSeq System. Processing in the source paper ran as follows. In a later analysis, some 80 million unique TCR beta chains were counted across the roughly 670 repertoires, and around 10 million of these chains were shared by at least two donors. Raw reads were error-corrected and collapsed into unique sequences by a nearest-neighbor algorithm in which closely related sequences were merged to remove PCR and sequencing errors. V, D and J gene segments were assigned by aligning CDR3 sequences to IMGT reference sequences. For a sequence to be retained, at least a six-nucleotide match to both a V gene segment and a J gene segment was required. A rearrangement counted as productive if the CDR3 had no stop codons and remained in frame with V and J, and every other rearrangement counted as non-productive. CDR3 was defined by IMGT convention, running from the second conserved V-encoded cysteine to the conserved J-encoded phenylalanine. In an earlier analysis of some 550 of the donors, sequences lacking an unambiguous match to a single V gene segment were excluded. In an earlier analysis of about 590 of the donors, a V segment was called functional when productive rearrangements were above 56.7%, and segregating when the standard deviation between donors exceeded 5%. A statistical classification framework was developed to diagnose cytomegalovirus status using the catalog of TCR beta chain sequences. In a later analysis, V and J genes were assigned by comparing TCR nucleotide sequences against IMGT/GENE-DB human TR gene sequences. Using the TCRdist pipeline, a later analysis assigned CDR3 sequences along with most-parsimonious VDJ recombination scenarios. A later analysis defined each TCR beta chain by its CDR3 amino acid sequence plus V-gene family, and excluded reads lacking a unique V-gene family. A later analysis removed roughly 590 highly shared, low-generation-probability nucleotide sequences to deal with suspected cross-contamination and a sequencing artifact. For each public chain, a later analysis derived a clonal expansion index from normalized ranks of inferred template counts within each repertoire. Generation probabilities in a later analysis came from a VDJ recombination model fitted to out-of-frame rearrangements, and those results were checked against IGoR. In a later analysis, hypergeometric tests were used to score TCR-TCR, TCR-HLA and TCR-CMV co-occurrence, with a repertoire-size bias correction applied to TCR pairs. In a later analysis, false discovery rates were estimated by permuting HLA or CMV assignments 20 times. In a later analysis, co-occurring TCRs were grouped using DBSCAN, and TCRdist sequence similarity was added for clustering within HLA-allele-positive subsets. Repertoires with fewer than 30,000 or more than 120,000 public chains, plus five repertoires with anomalous nucleotide sharing, were excluded from co-occurrence clustering. TCRdb limited this immuneACCESS table to in-frame rearrangements with V and J called. A share of clones is missing; checked studies link under half to unresolved V genes, and the rest is unexplained. That table gives V, J and clone size, and the DNA gave D and trimming. The sample profile shows about 110,000 clones; 60% to 85% of them were found once. Around 2.7% of the sample is in the top ten clones.

The chain couples TRBV5-1 to TRBJ2-4; 7 of the junction bases match TRBD1. This receptor was taken from a male donor in good health and CMV-seropositive. The sample taken for sequencing was PBMCs. In nucleotide form, the sequence is TGCGCCAGCAGCTTCGATAAGGGACAGAAAAACATTCAGTACTTC. Translated, it gives CASSFDKGQKNIQYF.